This record looks at one T cell receptor beta chain sequence and its context. CDR1 KGHSY and CDR2 FQNENV come from the germline V gene. The CDR3 has 14 residues. Trimming removed 0 bases from V and 4 bases from J, with 9 bases in between. 60 Vbeta and 13 Jbeta primers were used in PCR. Sequencing used immunoSEQ multiplex PCR; TCRdb keeps in-frame clones, though not all of them. This table has 100,000 or so clones, approximately 80% appearing once. This sample was included in a study of cytomegalovirus exposure and HLA in healthy donors. The receptor was derived from a man younger than 40 in good health and CMV-seronegative. The sequenced material came from PBMCs. The J gene is TRBJ1-2, the V gene TRBV16, with D hard to call. The CDR3 protein is CASSQSTGAYGYTF. The DNA of the CDR3 is TGTGCCAGCAGCCAATCGACGGGTGCCTATGGCTACACCTTC.